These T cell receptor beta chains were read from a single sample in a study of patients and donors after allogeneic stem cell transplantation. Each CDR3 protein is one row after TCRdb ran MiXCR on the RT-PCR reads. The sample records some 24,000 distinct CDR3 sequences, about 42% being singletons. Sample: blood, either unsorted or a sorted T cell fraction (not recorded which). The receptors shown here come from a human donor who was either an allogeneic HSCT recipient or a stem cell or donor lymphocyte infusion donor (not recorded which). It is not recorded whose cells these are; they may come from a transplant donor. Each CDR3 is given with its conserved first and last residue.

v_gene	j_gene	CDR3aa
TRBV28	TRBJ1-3	CASSLRVRSTIYF
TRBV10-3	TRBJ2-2	CATSGQGAPNTGELFF
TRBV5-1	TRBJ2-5	CASSLWLAGAKQQETQYF
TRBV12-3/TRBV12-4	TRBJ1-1	CASSSRQGESEAFF
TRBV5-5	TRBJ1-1	CASSVSHRMNTEAFF
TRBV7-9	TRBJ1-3	CASSPLNIRDPNSGNTIYF
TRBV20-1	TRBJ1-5	CSARVIGVGNQPQHF
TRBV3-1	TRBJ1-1	CASSQDGDLIEAFF
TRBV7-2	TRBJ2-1	CASSFLGTTIAPDNEQFF
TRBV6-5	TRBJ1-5	CASSLGVNQPQHF
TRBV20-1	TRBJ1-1	CSAPQKGSSTEAFF
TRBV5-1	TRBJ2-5	CASSHRTQNPQETQYF
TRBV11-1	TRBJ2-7	CASSLWPTDYEQYF
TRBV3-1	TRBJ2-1	CASSKGQGQPYNEQFF
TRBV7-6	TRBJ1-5	CASSLRTIRDKGQPQHF
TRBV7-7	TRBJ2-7	CASSSDSSYEQYF
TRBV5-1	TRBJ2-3	CASLGDYTDTQYF
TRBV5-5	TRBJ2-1	CASSQQGADNEQFF
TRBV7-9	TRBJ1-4	CASSLAGSLPRLVSEKLFF
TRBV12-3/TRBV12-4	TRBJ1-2	CASSRKYGYTF
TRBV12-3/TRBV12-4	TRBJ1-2	CASDGQGSPNYGYTF
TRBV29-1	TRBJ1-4	CSVTGVGEKLFF
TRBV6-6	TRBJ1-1	CASSYQGTNTEAFF
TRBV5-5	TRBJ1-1	CASSLGLGVNTEAFF
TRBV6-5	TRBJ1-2	CASSYTWPRNTNYGYTF
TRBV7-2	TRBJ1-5	CASSPRAGGPQHF
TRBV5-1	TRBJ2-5	CASSSGREETQYF
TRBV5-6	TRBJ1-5	CASSIGTNGNQPQHF
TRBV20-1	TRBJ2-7	CSARVASVTYEQYF
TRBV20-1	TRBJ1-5	CSANPRDPDQPQHF
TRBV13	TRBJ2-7	CASSPGYLAGVSRYEQYF
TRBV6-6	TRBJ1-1	CASSYPRGLDTEAFF
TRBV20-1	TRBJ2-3	CSASRIGTDTQYF
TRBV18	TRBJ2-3	CASSPQSPTSTDTQYF
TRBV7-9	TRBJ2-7	CASSLARHTQGVAQYF
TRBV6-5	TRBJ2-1	CASSYRREGIGEQFF
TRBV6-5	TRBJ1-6	CASSYYSLNSPLHF
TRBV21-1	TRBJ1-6	CASFDGTGGSPLHF
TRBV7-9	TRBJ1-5	CASSLAEGNNQPQHF
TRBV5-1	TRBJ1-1	CASSLEVPGKTEAFF
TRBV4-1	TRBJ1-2	CASSQSGSYGYTF
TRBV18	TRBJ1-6	CASSQTVLGDNSPLHF